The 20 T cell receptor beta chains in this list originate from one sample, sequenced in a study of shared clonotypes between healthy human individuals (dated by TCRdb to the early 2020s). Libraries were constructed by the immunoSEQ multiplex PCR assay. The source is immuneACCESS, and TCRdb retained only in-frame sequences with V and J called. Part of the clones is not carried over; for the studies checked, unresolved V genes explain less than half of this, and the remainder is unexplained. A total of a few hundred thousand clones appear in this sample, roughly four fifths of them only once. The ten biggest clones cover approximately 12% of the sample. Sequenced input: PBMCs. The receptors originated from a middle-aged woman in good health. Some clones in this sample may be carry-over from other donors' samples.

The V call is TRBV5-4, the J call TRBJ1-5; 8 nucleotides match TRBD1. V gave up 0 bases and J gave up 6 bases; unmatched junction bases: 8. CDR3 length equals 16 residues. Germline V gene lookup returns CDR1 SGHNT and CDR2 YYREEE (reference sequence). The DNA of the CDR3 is TGTGCCAGCAGCTTGGGGGGACAGGAGGTGTCTCAGCCCCAGCATTTT. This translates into CASSLGGQEVSQPQHF.

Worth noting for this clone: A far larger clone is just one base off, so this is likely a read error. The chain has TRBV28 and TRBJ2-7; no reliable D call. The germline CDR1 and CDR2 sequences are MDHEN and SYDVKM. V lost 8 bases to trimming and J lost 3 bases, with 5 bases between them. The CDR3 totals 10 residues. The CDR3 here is CASGDYEQYF. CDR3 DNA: TGTGCCAGCGGGGACTACGAGCAGTACTTC. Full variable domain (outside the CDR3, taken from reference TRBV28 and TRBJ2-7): DVKVTQSSRYLVKRTGEKVFLECVQDMDHENMFWYRQDPGLGLRLIYFSYDVKMKEKGDIPEGYSVSREKKERFSLILESASTNQTSMYLCASGDYEQYFGPGTRLTVT.

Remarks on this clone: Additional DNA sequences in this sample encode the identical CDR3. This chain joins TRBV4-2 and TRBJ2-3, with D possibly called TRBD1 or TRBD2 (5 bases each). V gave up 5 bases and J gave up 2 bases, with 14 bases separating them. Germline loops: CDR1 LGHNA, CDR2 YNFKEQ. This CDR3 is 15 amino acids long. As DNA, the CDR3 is TGTGCCAGCAGCTTAGGGGTAGCGCACACAGATACGCAGTATTTT. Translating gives CASSLGVAHTDTQYF.

CDR3 sequence: CASQIGVAEFDEQFF. The CDR3, as DNA: TGTGCCAGCCAGATTGGGGTAGCGGAATTTGATGAGCAGTTCTTC. V is TRBV28 and J is TRBJ2-1; tentative D call: TRBD2 (6 bases). The CDR3 is 15 residues long. Germline CDR1 is MDHEN and CDR2 is SYDVKM. V dropped 8 bases and J dropped 8 bases, with 22 bases sitting between them.

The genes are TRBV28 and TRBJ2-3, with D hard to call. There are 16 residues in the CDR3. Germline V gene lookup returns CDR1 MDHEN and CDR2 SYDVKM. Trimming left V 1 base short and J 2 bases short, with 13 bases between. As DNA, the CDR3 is TGTGCCAGCAGTTTATCATGGGCCCGGGCCACAGATACGCAGTATTTT. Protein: CASSLSWARATDTQYF.

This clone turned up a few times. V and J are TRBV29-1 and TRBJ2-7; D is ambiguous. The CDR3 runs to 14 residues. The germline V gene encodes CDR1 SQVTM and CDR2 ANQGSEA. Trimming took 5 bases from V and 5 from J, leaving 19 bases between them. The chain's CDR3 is CSVLKVLGVDEQYF. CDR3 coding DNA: TGCAGCGTTCTTAAAGTCCTTGGGGTCGACGAGCAGTACTTC.

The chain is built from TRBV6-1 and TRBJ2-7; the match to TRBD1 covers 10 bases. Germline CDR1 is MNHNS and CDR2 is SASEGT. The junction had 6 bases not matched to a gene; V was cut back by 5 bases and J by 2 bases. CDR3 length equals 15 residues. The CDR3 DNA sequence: TGTGCCAGCAGTACCCGGGACAGGGGAACCTACGAGCAGTACTTC. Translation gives CASSTRDRGTYEQYF.

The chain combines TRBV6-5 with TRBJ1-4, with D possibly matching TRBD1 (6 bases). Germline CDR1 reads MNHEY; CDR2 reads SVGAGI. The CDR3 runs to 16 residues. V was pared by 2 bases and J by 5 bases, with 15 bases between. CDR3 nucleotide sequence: TGTGCCAGCAGTTACCTACTCGGGACATCAAATGAAAAACTGTTTTTT. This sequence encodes CASSYLLGTSNEKLFF.

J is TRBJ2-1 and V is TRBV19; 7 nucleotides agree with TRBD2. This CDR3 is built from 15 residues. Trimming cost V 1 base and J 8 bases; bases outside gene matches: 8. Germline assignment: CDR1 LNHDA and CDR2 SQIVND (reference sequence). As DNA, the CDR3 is TGTGCCAGTAGTATAGGACCGGGAGGAGCGGATGAGCAGTTCTTC. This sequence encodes CASSIGPGGADEQFF.

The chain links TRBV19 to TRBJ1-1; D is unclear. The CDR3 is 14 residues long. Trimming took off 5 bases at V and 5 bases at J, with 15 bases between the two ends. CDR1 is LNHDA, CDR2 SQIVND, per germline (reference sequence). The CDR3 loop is CASSPRAETTEAFF. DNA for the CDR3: TGTGCCAGTAGTCCGAGAGCGGAGACTACTGAAGCTTTCTTT.

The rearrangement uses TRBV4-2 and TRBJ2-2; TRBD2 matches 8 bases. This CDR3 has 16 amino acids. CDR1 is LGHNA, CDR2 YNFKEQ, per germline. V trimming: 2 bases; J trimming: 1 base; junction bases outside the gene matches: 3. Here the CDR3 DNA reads TGTGCCAGCAGCCAAAGACTAGCGAGGAACACCGGGGAGCTGTTTTTT. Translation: CASSQRLARNTGELFF.

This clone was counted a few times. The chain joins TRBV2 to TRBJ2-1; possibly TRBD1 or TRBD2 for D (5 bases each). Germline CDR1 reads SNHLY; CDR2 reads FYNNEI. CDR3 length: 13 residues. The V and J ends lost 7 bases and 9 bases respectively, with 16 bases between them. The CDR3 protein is CASNWGPVREQFF. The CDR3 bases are TGTGCCAGCAACTGGGGACCAGTACGTGAGCAGTTCTTC.

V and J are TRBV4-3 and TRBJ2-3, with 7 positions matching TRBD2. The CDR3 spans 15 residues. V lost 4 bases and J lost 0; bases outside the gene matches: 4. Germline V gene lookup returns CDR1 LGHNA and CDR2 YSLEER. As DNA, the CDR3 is TGCGCCAGCAGCCTACTAGCGAAAAGCACAGATACGCAGTATTTT. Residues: CASSLLAKSTDTQYF.

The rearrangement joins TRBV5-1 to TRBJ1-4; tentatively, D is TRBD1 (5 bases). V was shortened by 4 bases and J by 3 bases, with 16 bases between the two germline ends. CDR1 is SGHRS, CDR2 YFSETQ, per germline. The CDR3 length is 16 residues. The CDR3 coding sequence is TGCGCCAGCAGCCCCGAGGGAGGGACGTCTAATGAAAAACTGTTTTTT. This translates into CASSPEGGTSNEKLFF.

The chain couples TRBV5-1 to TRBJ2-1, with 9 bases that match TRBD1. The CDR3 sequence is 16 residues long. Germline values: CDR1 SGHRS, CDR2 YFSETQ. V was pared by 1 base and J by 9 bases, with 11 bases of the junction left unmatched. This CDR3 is CASSLQGGTGSGEQFF. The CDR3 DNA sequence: TGCGCCAGCAGCTTGCAGGGAGGGACAGGGTCCGGTGAGCAGTTCTTC.

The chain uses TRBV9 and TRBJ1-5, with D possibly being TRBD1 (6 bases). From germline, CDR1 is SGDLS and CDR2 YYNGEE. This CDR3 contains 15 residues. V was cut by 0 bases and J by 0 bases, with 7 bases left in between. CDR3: CASSVGGASNQPQHF. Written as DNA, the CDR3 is TGTGCCAGCAGCGTAGGGGGGGCTAGCAATCAGCCCCAGCATTTT.

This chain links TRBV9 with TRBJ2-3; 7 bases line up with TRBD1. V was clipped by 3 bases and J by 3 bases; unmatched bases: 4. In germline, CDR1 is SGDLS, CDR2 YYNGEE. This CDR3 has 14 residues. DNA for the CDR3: TGTGCCAGCAGCGCCCGACAGGGAACAGATACGCAGTATTTT. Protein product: CASSARQGTDTQYF.

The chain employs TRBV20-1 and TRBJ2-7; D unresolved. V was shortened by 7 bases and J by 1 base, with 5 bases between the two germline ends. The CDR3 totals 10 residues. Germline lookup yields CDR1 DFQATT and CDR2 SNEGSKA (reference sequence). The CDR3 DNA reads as TGCAGTGGGAAATCCTACGAGCAGTACTTC. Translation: CSGKSYEQYF.

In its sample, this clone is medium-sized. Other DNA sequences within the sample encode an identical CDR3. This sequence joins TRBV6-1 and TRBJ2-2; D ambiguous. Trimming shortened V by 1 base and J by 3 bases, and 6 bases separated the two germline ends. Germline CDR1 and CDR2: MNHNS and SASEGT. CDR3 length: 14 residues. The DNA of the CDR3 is TGTGCCAGCAGTGAAGTTGCGGACACCGGGGAGCTGTTTTTT. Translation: CASSEVADTGELFF.

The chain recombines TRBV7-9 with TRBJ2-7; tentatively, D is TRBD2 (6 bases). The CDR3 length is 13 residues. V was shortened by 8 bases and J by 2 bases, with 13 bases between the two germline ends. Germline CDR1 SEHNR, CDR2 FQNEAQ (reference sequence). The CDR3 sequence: CASSGEDPYEQYF. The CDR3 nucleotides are TGTGCCAGCTCGGGGGAGGACCCCTACGAGCAGTACTTC.